Listed below are T cell receptor beta chains from one sample, sequenced in a study of long-term antiretroviral therapy in people with HIV. Clones were read by immunoSEQ multiplex PCR, and TCRdb kept only the in-frame ones, dropping some. Of fewer than 20,000 clones listed, roughly 94% are singletons. The sequences come from unsorted PBMCs, collected about 6 years after starting antiretroviral therapy. Every receptor here comes from a woman in her forties or fifties with HIV. The CDR3 runs from the conserved cysteine through the conserved F or W. A D gene is named only where the DNA matches it firmly. The size of a clone is reported for some rows only, either as once, few or many, or as a class for expanded clones.

TRBJ2-6,TRBV12-5,.,.,TGTGCTAGTGGTTTTCCGGGAAAAAGTAACTCTGGGGCCAACGTCCTGACTTTC,CASGFPGKSNSGANVLTF
TRBJ2-3,TRBV29-1,.,.,TGCAGCGTTGTAGTGGGGGGAAGCACAGATACGCAGTATTTT,CSVVVGGSTDTQYF
TRBJ2-3,TRBV4-3,TRBD1,once,TGCGCCAGCAGCCAGGCTGACAGGGGACAAACAGATACGCAGTATTTT,CASSQADRGQTDTQYF
TRBJ1-4,TRBV5-5,.,.,TGTGCCAGCAGCTTGGCGGCAGGTGTTAATGAAAAACTGTTTTTT,CASSLAAGVNEKLFF
TRBJ2-7,TRBV19,.,.,TGTGCCAGTAGTCCAGACGGACAGCTGCAGTACTTC,CASSPDGQLQYF
TRBJ2-1,TRBV5-1,.,.,TGCGCCAGCAGCCCACAGGGAAGCTCCTACAATGAGCAGTTCTTC,CASSPQGSSYNEQFF
TRBJ2-2,TRBV18,.,.,TGTGCCAGCCCCGCGAAAACCGGGGAGCTGTTTTTT,CASPAKTGELFF
TRBJ2-7,TRBV6-1,.,.,TGTGCCAGCAGTGGCCCCACAGTAACACGATCCTACGAGCAGTACTTC,CASSGPTVTRSYEQYF
TRBJ1-2,TRBV11-2,TRBD1,once,TGTGCCAGCAGCTCCTCGGGACAGCCATTTGGCTACACCTTC,CASSSSGQPFGYTF
TRBJ2-7,TRBV2,.,.,TGTGCCAGCAATCCGGGTCCCACCCTGAATCCGTACTTC,CASNPGPTLNPYF
TRBJ1-2,TRBV10-3,.,.,TGTGCCATCAGTGAGTCCAGCAGAAGCTATGGCTACACCTTC,CAISESSRSYGYTF
TRBJ1-1,TRBV27,.,.,TGTGCCAGCAGTTTTCTCCGCCCGCGGGAACGGACTGAAGCTTTCTTT,CASSFLRPRERTEAFF
TRBJ1-4,TRBV7-9,.,.,TGTGCCAGCAGCCCGGAAACTAATGAAAAACTGTTTTTT,CASSPETNEKLFF
TRBJ2-3,TRBV15,TRBD2,.,TGTGCCACCAGCAGAGATGCGAGACTAGCGCTAACAGATACGCAGTATTTT,CATSRDARLALTDTQYF
TRBJ1-6,TRBV9,.,.,TGTGCCAGCAGCGTAGAGGGATCACCCCTCCACTTT,CASSVEGSPLHF
TRBJ1-1,TRBV6-1,.,.,TGTGCCAGCAGAACGACGGGGGATTACACTGAAGCTTTCTTT,CASRTTGDYTEAFF
TRBJ2-3,TRBV11-3,TRBD2,.,TGTGCCAGCAGCTTAGGGGCGTCTAGCGGGAACACAGATACGCAGTATTTT,CASSLGASSGNTDTQYF
TRBJ1-4,TRBV4-3,TRBD1,.,TGCGCCAGCAGCCAAGATCGCCAGGGGGCAACTAATGAAAAACTGTTTTTT,CASSQDRQGATNEKLFF
TRBJ2-1,TRBV28,.,.,TGTGCCAGCAGTTTAAAAGTTTACTACAATGAGCAGTTCTTC,CASSLKVYYNEQFF
TRBJ2-5,TRBV5-6,.,few,TGTGCCAGCAGCTTGGCGGCTGAACACGAGACCCAGTACTTC,CASSLAAEHETQYF
TRBJ2-1,TRBV19,.,.,TGTGCCAGTAGTTTAGACTCTCCCCCCACTGAGCAGTTCTTC,CASSLDSPPTEQFF
TRBJ1-5,TRBV7-9,.,.,TGTGCCAGCAGCCCTCGGGACGGCAATCAGCCCCAGCATTTT,CASSPRDGNQPQHF
TRBJ2-7,TRBV6-5,TRBD1,.,TGTGCCAGCAGTTATGGACAGGGATACCTCAACGAGCAGTACTTC,CASSYGQGYLNEQYF
TRBJ2-5,TRBV9,.,.,TGTGCCAGCAGCCAGAGATGGGGCCAAGAGACCCAGTACTTC,CASSQRWGQETQYF
TRBJ2-7,TRBV7-6,.,few,TGTGCCAGCACCTCTGCGGGACAGCCCTACGAGCAGTACTTC,CASTSAGQPYEQYF
TRBJ2-1,TRBV5-5,.,.,TGTGCCAGCAGCTTGGTATCACAGGGTGAGCAGTTCTTC,CASSLVSQGEQFF
TRBJ1-6,TRBV30,TRBD1,.,TGTGCCTGGAGTGTCGACAGGGGAGGACCTAATAATTCACCCCTCCACTTT,CAWSVDRGGPNNSPLHF
TRBJ2-2,TRBV9,.,.,TGTGCCAGCAGCGTCACCGGGACCACCGGGGAGCTGTTTTTT,CASSVTGTTGELFF
TRBJ2-7,TRBV19,TRBD2,.,TGTGCCAGTAGTATTCTAGCGGGAGAATACGAGCAGTACTTC,CASSILAGEYEQYF
TRBJ1-5,TRBV18,TRBD1,once,TGTGCCAGCTCATCGGGACAGGGGTACAATCAGCCCCAGCATTTT,CASSSGQGYNQPQHF
TRBJ2-7,TRBV5-1,.,.,TGCGCCAGCAGCTTCGTTTCCACCGGAGCCGAGCAGTACTTC,CASSFVSTGAEQYF
TRBJ2-1,TRBV4-2,TRBD2,.,TGTGCCAGCAGCCAAGACCGGGAGGGCCACAATGAGCAGTTCTTC,CASSQDREGHNEQFF
TRBJ2-7,TRBV7-7,.,.,TGTGCCAGCAGCTTAAGAAGGGGCCCTACCTACGAGCAGTACTTC,CASSLRRGPTYEQYF
TRBJ2-1,TRBV6-5,TRBD2,.,TGTGCCAGCAGTTACTCGCTAACTAGCGGGAGGGCCGGTCTGTTCTTC,CASSYSLTSGRAGLFF
TRBJ1-1,TRBV19,.,.,TGTGCCAGTATGTGGCGGGAGAACACTGAAGCTTTCTTT,CASMWRENTEAFF
TRBJ2-7,TRBV28,TRBD1,few,TGTGCCAGCAGTGGGCCGGGACAGGGTTCAGACGAGCAGTACTTC,CASSGPGQGSDEQYF
TRBJ2-1,TRBV5-4,.,.,TGTGCCAGCAGCTTGGGGGTGGGGAATGAGCAGTTCTTC,CASSLGVGNEQFF
TRBJ2-7,TRBV9,TRBD1,.,TGTGCCAGCAGCGTAGGACAGGGATTCTACGAGCAGTACTTC,CASSVGQGFYEQYF
TRBJ2-5,TRBV4-3,TRBD2,few,TGCGCCAGCAGCCAAGATCTAGGGCTAGCGGAAGAGACCCAGTACTTC,CASSQDLGLAEETQYF
TRBJ2-1,TRBV7-6,TRBD2,.,TGTGCCAGCAGCTTACTCGGAGCGGGAGGCGGTGAGCAGTTCTTC,CASSLLGAGGGEQFF
TRBJ1-5,TRBV28,.,.,TGTGCCAGCTCCGTCCAAGGGTCCGGCAATCAGCCCCAGCATTTT,CASSVQGSGNQPQHF
TRBJ2-7,TRBV28,.,.,TGTGCCAGCACTCCCTTAGGAGGGGCAGGGGCGAGCGAGCAGTACTTC,CASTPLGGAGASEQYF
TRBJ1-1,TRBV19,.,.,TGTGCCAGTAGTAAGACTGCACAGGCTCCCCGGGGTGTCACTGAAGCTTTCTTT,CASSKTAQAPRGVTEAFF
TRBJ1-5,TRBV7-6,TRBD1,once,TGTGCCAGCAGCTTAGCGTCTGGACAGGGGATTCAGCCCCAGCATTTT,CASSLASGQGIQPQHF
TRBJ2-7,TRBV6-1,.,.,TGTGCCAGCAGTCCCAACTACGAGCAGTACTTC,CASSPNYEQYF
TRBJ2-1,TRBV9,TRBD2,.,TGTGCCAGCAGCGTAGAAAGGACTAGCGATCACAATGAGCAGTTCTTC,CASSVERTSDHNEQFF
TRBJ2-3,TRBV6-1,TRBD2,.,TGTGCCAGCAGTGACGGGGGGACTAGCGGGAGAACAGATACGCAGTATTTT,CASSDGGTSGRTDTQYF
TRBJ2-4,TRBV6-5,TRBD2,.,TGTGCCAGCAGTTACGAAGGCGGGGGGGAAAACATTCAGTACTTC,CASSYEGGGENIQYF
TRBJ2-1,TRBV28,TRBD1,.,TGTGCCAGCAGTCACCCCGGACAGGTTTCCAATGAGCAGTTCTTC,CASSHPGQVSNEQFF
TRBJ1-5,TRBV6-1,.,.,TGTGCCAGCAGGGGGGATGATCAGCCCCAGCATTTT,CASRGDDQPQHF
TRBJ2-7,TRBV6-5,TRBD2,.,TGTGCCAGCGGCGGGGGGAGCTCCTACGAGCAGTACTTC,CASGGGSSYEQYF
TRBJ1-5,TRBV10-3,TRBD1,.,TGTGCCATCGGCGGGGACAGGGGGTCCTTTCAGCCCCAGCATTTT,CAIGGDRGSFQPQHF
TRBJ2-2,TRBV13,TRBD2,.,TGTGCCAGCAGCCACGTGGGCGGACTAGCCATGGCCGGGGAGCTGTTTTTT,CASSHVGGLAMAGELFF
TRBJ2-2,TRBV7-2,TRBD1,.,TGTGCCAGCAGCTTAAGGGGACAGGCGAGCACCGGGGAGCTGTTTTTT,CASSLRGQASTGELFF
TRBJ2-5,TRBV2,.,once,TGTGCCAGCAGTGAGGGCACTGCGGCAACCCAGTACTTC,CASSEGTAATQYF